The sample holds many counts of the clone carrying this T cell receptor beta chain. The antigen is undetermined. The data derive from a study of Graves' ophthalmopathy and Graves' hyperthyroidism. The V gene's germline CDR1 is MDHEN and CDR2 SYDVKM. The germline V and J ends were trimmed by 5 bases and 7 bases, with 17 bases remaining between them. The CDR3 sequence is 14 residues long. Study-wide points: Thyroid clonotypes that were expanded above 0.001 frequency mostly also appeared in blood. The model's ophthalmopathy progression predictions had around 67% sensitivity and 72% to 75% specificity.

Amplifying from RNA transcripts, the study obtained TCR beta CDR3 regions. Amplification began with first-round RT-PCR using HTBI primers, then second-round multiplex PCR was performed. TCRdb fed the multiplex PCR reads into MiXCR, producing one record per CDR3 protein. The table has some 210,000 distinct CDR3 sequences, less than 30% seen once. Patients with other autoimmune diseases, uncontrolled infections, pregnancy or lactation were excluded. V and J are TRBV28 and TRBJ2-5; D possibly corresponds to TRBD1 (5 bases). This sequence was found in a man aged 45-60 years with Graves' ophthalmopathy. The sequenced sample consisted of peripheral blood. This CDR3 reads CASSLHPGLATQYF. The DNA for the CDR3 is TGTGCCAGCAGTCTCCATCCAGGGTTGGCGACCCAGTACTTC.